The clone carrying this T cell receptor (beta chain) has just a few counts. Its antigen remains unidentified. The data were taken from a study of identifying expanded T cells in peripheral blood. Study-wide points: Across healthy donors, higher total template counts meant significantly greater roughly 2-week count variance.

Collection occurred without any documented infections or immune events in donors. Profiling relied on immunoSEQ multiplex PCR, and the TCRdb table lists in-frame clones only, not all of them. This sample yields tens of thousands of clones, of which 88% are seen a single time; approximately 4% belongs to the top ten. The sequence derives from a person aged 18-69 years in good health. The sequenced sample was blood.

The DNA for the CDR3 is TGTGCCAGTAGTGCCGACAGGGGCTACGAGCAGTACTTC. This gives the protein CASSADRGYEQYF. V gene TRBV19 combines with J gene TRBJ2-7; TRBD1 matches 8 bases. This CDR3 has 13 residues. Germline trimming cut 5 bases from V and 3 bases from J; bases unmatched to any gene: 3. The germline V gene encodes CDR1 LNHDA and CDR2 SQIVND (reference sequence).